This T cell receptor beta chain comes out of a study of blood T cell dynamics during melanoma immunotherapy. This CDR3 has 15 residues. Germline V gene sequence: CDR1 MNHEY, CDR2 SVGAGI. V was shortened by 6 bases and J by 4 bases, with 18 bases between the two germline ends. Time point indicated: pre-treatment baseline. Sampling occurred pretreatment (T0) and at week 3 (W3), after cycle one of checkpoint blockade. Clones were read by immunoSEQ multiplex PCR, and TCRdb kept only the in-frame ones, dropping some. The sample holds over 10,000 clones, 84% seen once. This clone appeared a single time. The rearrangement links TRBV6-5 to TRBJ1-2, with a tentative D call TRBD1 (5 bases). The source is a human donor with melanoma. This material consisted of blood, taken from a patient treated with checkpoint blockade. CDR3: CASSSQGGGAYGYTF. The CDR3 nucleotides are TGTGCCAGCAGCTCCCAGGGTGGAGGGGCCTATGGCTACACCTTC.